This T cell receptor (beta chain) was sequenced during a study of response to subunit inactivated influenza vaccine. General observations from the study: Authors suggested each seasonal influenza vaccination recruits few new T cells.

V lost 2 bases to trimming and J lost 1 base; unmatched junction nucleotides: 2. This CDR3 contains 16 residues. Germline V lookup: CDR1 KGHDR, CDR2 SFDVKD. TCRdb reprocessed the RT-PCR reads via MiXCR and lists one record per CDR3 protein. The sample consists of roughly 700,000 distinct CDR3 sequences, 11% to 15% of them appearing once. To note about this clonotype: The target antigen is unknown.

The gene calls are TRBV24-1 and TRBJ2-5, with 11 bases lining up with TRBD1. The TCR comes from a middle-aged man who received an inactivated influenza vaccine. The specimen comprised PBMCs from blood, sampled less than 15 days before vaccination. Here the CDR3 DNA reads TGTGCCACCAGTGATTCCGGGACAGGGGGCCAAGAGACCCAGTACTTC. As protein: CATSDSGTGGQETQYF.